This passage covers 2 T cell receptor beta chains from one sample sequenced in a study of T cell responses to AZD1222 COVID-19 vaccine. Some clones are missing from TCRdb's copy, which holds only in-frame ones; the method was immunoSEQ multiplex PCR. The table includes about 110,000 clones, about 88% detected once. The input for sequencing was peripheral blood, taken on day 0 of AZD1222 vaccination. Receptors originate from an adult in good health.

The chain joins TRBV18 to TRBJ2-3; perhaps TRBD1 as D (7 bases). Looked up from germline, CDR1 is KGHSH and CDR2 is LQKENI. The CDR3 has 13 amino acids. Trimming left V 4 bases short and J 4 bases short, with 9 bases between. CDR3 nucleotides: TGTGCCAGCTCACGCGGGACAGCAGATACGCAGTATTTT. It encodes CASSRGTADTQYF.

The chain links TRBV9 to TRBJ1-1, with 8 bases matching TRBD1. This CDR3 contains 15 residues. J was trimmed by 6 bases and V by 3 bases; bases with no gene match: 10. The germline V gene has CDR1 SGDLS and CDR2 YYNGEE. The CDR3 is CASSETGDISAEAFF. CDR3 in DNA: TGTGCCAGCAGCGAGACAGGGGATATAAGCGCTGAAGCTTTCTTT.